These 30 T cell receptor beta chains were all obtained from the same sample, sequenced in a study of blood T cell repertoires in COVID-19 (TCRdb year 2020). Libraries were prepared through the immunoSEQ multiplex PCR assay. TCRdb holds this immuneACCESS table with in-frame rearrangements only. Some clones are missing; in checked studies, unresolved V genes explain under half, and the rest has no known cause. The sample has some 350,000 clones on record, more than 70% of them singletons. The ten largest make up 7.3% of the sample. Sequencing was performed on peripheral blood. Receptor source: a woman in her seventies with COVID-19, enrolled during active disease.

The rearrangement links TRBV5-1 to TRBJ1-3, with 8 bases matching TRBD1. The CDR3 consists of 16 residues. V was clipped by 0 bases and J by 0 bases; unmatched bases: 2. CDR1 is SGHRS, CDR2 YFSETQ, per germline. The CDR3 protein is CASSLGGTGSGNTIYF. The DNA for the CDR3 is TGCGCCAGCAGCTTGGGGGGGACAGGCTCTGGAAACACCATATATTTT.

The rearrangement links TRBV9 to TRBJ2-1; D is perhaps TRBD1 (5 bases). This CDR3 comprises 13 residues. Germline loops: CDR1 SGDLS, CDR2 YYNGEE. V was shortened by 4 bases and J by 5 bases, with 10 bases between the two germline ends. The CDR3, as DNA: TGTGCCAGCAGCCCCAACAGGAACAATGAGCAGTTCTTC. Amino acid sequence: CASSPNRNNEQFF.

V usage is TRBV19 and J usage is TRBJ1-2, with a tentative D call TRBD1 (5 bases). Germline CDR1 is LNHDA and CDR2 is SQIVND (reference sequence). V was cut by 2 bases and J by 6 bases, with 7 bases left in between. This CDR3 comprises 12 residues. The CDR3 reads CASSINRHGYTF. The CDR3 bases are TGTGCCAGTAGTATAAACAGGCATGGCTACACCTTC.

V is TRBV7-9 and J is TRBJ2-1; 10 nucleotides align to TRBD1. This CDR3 is built from 15 residues. Germline CDR1 SEHNR, CDR2 FQNEAQ (reference sequence). V lost 4 bases, J lost 5 bases, and 5 bases stayed unmatched. As DNA, the CDR3 is TGTGCCAGCAGCTCCCCGGGACAGGGGCACAATGAGCAGTTCTTC. This encodes CASSSPGQGHNEQFF.

This sequence joins TRBV28 and TRBJ1-1; 7 nucleotides agree with TRBD1. CDR1 and CDR2 from the germline V gene are MDHEN and SYDVKM. V was clipped by 4 bases and J by 2 bases; unmatched bases: 13. This CDR3 has 17 residues. CDR3 coding DNA: TGTGCCAGCAGTTCCGCACAGGGGATCCGGAGAAACACTGAAGCTTTCTTT. Its protein is CASSSAQGIRRNTEAFF.

The count of this clone is one. The gene calls are TRBV19 and TRBJ1-2; the D is unclear. Between the trimmed V and J ends, which lost 7 bases and 5 bases, there was a span of 11 bases. Germline V lookup: CDR1 LNHDA, CDR2 SQIVND (reference sequence). The CDR3 is made up of 12 amino acids. DNA of the CDR3: TGTGCCAGTACAACGGCAGCGTATGGCTACACCTTC. Amino acid sequence: CASTTAAYGYTF.

The CDR3: CAVSQGYYGYTF. The DNA of the CDR3 is TGTGCCGTATCACAGGGGTACTATGGCTACACCTTC. The chain uses TRBV30 and TRBJ1-2; 7 bases map to TRBD1. This CDR3 region has 12 residues. From germline, CDR1 is GTSNPN and CDR2 SVGIG (reference sequence). V lost 8 bases, J lost 3 bases, and 6 bases stayed unmatched.

The chain joins TRBV27 to TRBJ2-3, with D tentatively TRBD2 (6 bases). Trimming shortened V by 1 base and J by 5 bases, and 16 bases separated the two germline ends. Germline V gives CDR1 MNHEY, CDR2 SMNVEV (reference sequence). The CDR3 totals 16 residues. The CDR3 sequence is CASSLLAAGAGDTQYF. The CDR3 DNA reads TGTGCCAGCAGTTTATTAGCGGCAGGAGCGGGAGATACGCAGTATTTT.

This clone was found once. The chain links TRBV5-6 to TRBJ1-2, with unresolved D. V was trimmed by 0 bases and J by 1 base, leaving 4 bases between them. CDR3 size: 13 residues. CDR1 SGHDT and CDR2 YYEEEE come from the germline V gene. The CDR3: CASSLVSNYGYTF. DNA of the CDR3: TGTGCCAGCAGCTTGGTCAGTAACTATGGCTACACCTTC.

This clone was detected once. The genes are TRBV27 and TRBJ2-7; no definite D call. CDR3 length: 13 amino acids. The germline gives CDR1 MNHEY, CDR2 SMNVEV (reference sequence). V dropped 3 bases and J dropped 0 bases, with 6 bases sitting between them. The CDR3, as DNA: TGTGCCAGCAGTTTCTCTAGCTCCTACGAGCAGTACTTC. Translation gives CASSFSSSYEQYF.

This chain uses TRBV10-3 with TRBJ1-1; the match to TRBD1 covers 7 bases. The CDR3 is made up of 11 amino acids. Germline assignment: CDR1 ENHRY and CDR2 SYGVKD. The CDR3 is CATGLNTEAFF. DNA of the CDR3: TGTGCGACAGGGCTGAACACTGAAGCTTTCTTT.

The V and J genes are TRBV10-3 and TRBJ1-2; a possible D gene is TRBD1 (5 bases). The CDR3 totals 15 residues. Germline assignment: CDR1 ENHRY and CDR2 SYGVKD. The germline V and J ends were trimmed by 0 bases and 10 bases, with 18 bases remaining between them. The CDR3 nucleotides are TGTGCCATCAGTGAGTCGAACCGGGGGGTCAGGGACTACACCTTC. Its translation is CAISESNRGVRDYTF.

Comments on this clone: Different DNA sequences within this sample yield the same CDR3. The V gene is TRBV7-2, the J gene TRBJ1-3; possibly TRBD1 for D (5 bases). CDR1 and CDR2 from the germline V gene are SGHTA and FQGNSA. The CDR3 is 15 residues long. The ends were cut back, 1 base at V and 2 bases at J, with 9 bases in the middle. DNA of the CDR3: TGTGCCAGCAGCTTAGTAGGGGCGCCTGGAAACACCATATATTTT. Amino acid sequence: CASSLVGAPGNTIYF.

The sample holds a few counts of this clone. The chain couples TRBV7-9 to TRBJ1-2; tentative D call: TRBD1 (5 bases). The CDR3 covers 12 residues. The V and J ends lost 3 bases and 5 bases respectively, with 7 bases between them. The V gene's germline CDR1 is SEHNR and CDR2 FQNEAQ (reference sequence). The CDR3 DNA sequence: TGTGCCAGCAGCTTGGGGGGATATGGCTACACCTTC. It encodes CASSLGGYGYTF.

The J gene is TRBJ1-2, the V gene TRBV5-1; D is perhaps TRBD1 (5 bases). V lost 4 bases, J lost 7 bases, and 17 bases lay in between. Looked up from germline, CDR1 is SGHRS and CDR2 is YFSETQ. The CDR3 extends over 14 amino acids. The CDR3 nucleotides are TGCGCCAGCAGCCCTTTAGGGCCGCAGGGTGGCTACACCTTC. It encodes CASSPLGPQGGYTF.

Comments on this clone: Other DNA sequences in this specimen translate into the identical CDR3. The chain uses TRBV6-5 and TRBJ1-1; possibly TRBD1 for D (5 bases). CDR3 length: 13 amino acids. V shed 3 bases and J shed 1 base, with 6 bases lying between them. Germline V gene data show CDR1 as MNHEY and CDR2 as SVGAGI. DNA for the CDR3: TGTGCCAGCAGTTATACAGGGAACACTGAAGCTTTCTTT. This translates into CASSYTGNTEAFF.

In DNA form, the CDR3 reads TGTGCCAGCAGCGGGACAGTGAACACTGAAGCTTTCTTT. Translated: CASSGTVNTEAFF. V gene TRBV3-1 (or the pseudogene TRBV3-2) combines with J gene TRBJ1-1, with 7 bases matching TRBD1. The germline gives CDR1 LGHDT, CDR2 YNNKEL (reference sequence). The CDR3 spans 13 residues. The J segment lost 0 bases and the V segment lost 5 bases, leaving 0 bases of the junction unmatched.

J is TRBJ2-7 and V is TRBV6-1, with 8 bases identical to TRBD1. The CDR3 totals 17 residues. The J segment lost 1 base and the V segment lost 3 bases, leaving 11 bases of the junction unmatched. Looked up from germline, CDR1 is MNHNS and CDR2 is SASEGT. The CDR3 nucleotides read TGTGCCAGCAGTGACCCAGGGACAGGTCGTTTTTCCTACGAGCAGTACTTC. Residues: CASSDPGTGRFSYEQYF.

The chain recombines TRBV30 with TRBJ1-2; the match to TRBD1 covers 7 bases. Germline CDR1 GTSNPN, CDR2 SVGIG (reference sequence). V shed 5 bases, J shed 2 bases, and the junction held 8 bases outside the gene matches. This CDR3 has 14 residues. The CDR3 nucleotides read TGTGCCTGGGACCCGGGACAGCGGAACTATGGCTACACCTTC. Translation gives CAWDPGQRNYGYTF.

The table lists this clone with a few counts. The chain links TRBV11-2 to TRBJ1-1; TRBD1 might be the D (5 bases). Germline V lookup: CDR1 SGHAT, CDR2 FQNNGV. CDR3 length: 13 amino acids. Trimming shortened V by 0 bases and J by 7 bases, and 9 bases separated the two germline ends. The CDR3 spells CASSLEGRGEAFF. CDR3 in DNA: TGTGCCAGCAGCTTAGAGGGGCGAGGTGAAGCTTTCTTT.

The rearrangement joins TRBV5-1 to TRBJ2-7; 14 bases agree with TRBD2. The CDR3 sequence is 15 residues long. Losses at the gene ends were 4 bases for V and 4 bases for J; bases not matched to a gene: 4. From germline, CDR1 is SGHRS and CDR2 YFSETQ. The CDR3 loop is CASSGTSGGLYEQYF. The CDR3 nucleotides are TGCGCCAGCAGCGGGACTAGCGGGGGATTATACGAGCAGTACTTC.

A few counts support this clone. DNA of the CDR3: TGCGCCAGCAGCTTACAGGGGGTAGGAACCGGGGAGCTGTTTTTT. It encodes CASSLQGVGTGELFF. This rearrangement joins TRBV5-1 to TRBJ2-2; TRBD1 matches at 8 bases. V shed 2 bases, J shed 5 bases, and the junction held 5 bases outside the gene matches. This CDR3 is built from 15 residues. CDR1 is SGHRS, CDR2 YFSETQ, per germline.

The chain is built from TRBV5-6 and TRBJ1-2; the D is unclear. CDR1 and CDR2 (germline): SGHDT, YYEEEE. The CDR3 contains 13 residues. V was pared by 1 base and J by 7 bases, with 11 bases between. The CDR3 spells CASSLKGGPGYTF. CDR3 DNA: TGTGCCAGCAGCTTGAAGGGCGGGCCTGGCTACACCTTC.

The count of this clone is one. The gene calls are TRBV11-2 and TRBJ1-3; 7 nucleotides match TRBD1. Trimming removed 5 bases from V and 0 bases from J; junction bases left unmatched: 7. The CDR3 loop spans 16 amino acids. Germline loops: CDR1 SGHAT, CDR2 FQNNGV. The chain's CDR3 is CASSPPTGSSGNTIYF. The CDR3 DNA is TGTGCCAGCAGCCCACCGACAGGGTCCTCTGGAAACACCATATATTTT.

This chain joins TRBV7-9 and TRBJ1-4; 9 nucleotides align to TRBD1. V dropped 1 base and J dropped 7; count of bases not matched to a gene: 4. This CDR3 has 15 residues. CDR1 and CDR2 (germline): SEHNR, FQNEAQ (reference sequence). In nucleotides, the CDR3 is TGTGCCAGCAGCTTAGAAGGGACAGGGAGTGAAAAACTGTTTTTT. Its protein product is CASSLEGTGSEKLFF.

V is TRBV24-1 and J is TRBJ1-2; 9 nucleotides align to TRBD1. After removal of 2 bases from V and 0 bases from J, the junction contained 6 bases not matched to a gene. The germline V gene encodes CDR1 KGHDR and CDR2 SFDVKD. The CDR3 has 17 amino acids. The CDR3 sequence is CATSDSRTGETNYGYTF. DNA of the CDR3: TGTGCCACCAGTGATTCAAGGACAGGGGAGACTAACTATGGCTACACCTTC.

The chain recombines TRBV3-1 (or the pseudogene TRBV3-2) with TRBJ1-1; D might be TRBD1 (6 bases). The CDR3 sequence is 13 residues long. V lost 6 bases, J lost 1 base, and 9 bases lay in between. The germline V gene has CDR1 LGHDT and CDR2 YNNKEL (reference sequence). The CDR3: CASSLQGNTEAFF. DNA for the CDR3: TGTGCCAGCAGTCTACAGGGGAACACTGAAGCTTTCTTT.

This clone was found once. As DNA, the CDR3 is TGTGCCAGTAGTCTCCCCCTCCTAGCACCCGTGGAAGAGCAGTTCTTC. Translation gives CASSLPLLAPVEEQFF. J is TRBJ2-1 and V is TRBV19; tentatively, D is TRBD2 (5 bases). Germline loops: CDR1 LNHDA, CDR2 SQIVND (reference sequence). The CDR3 has 16 amino acids. V was pared by 5 bases and J by 10 bases, with 24 bases between. Together with reference TRBV19 and TRBJ2-1, the CDR3 gives the full variable domain: DGGITQSPKYLFRKEGQNVTLSCEQNLNHDAMYWYRQDPGQGLRLIYYSQIVNDFQKGDIAEGYSVSREKKESFPLTVTSAQKNPTAFYLCASSLPLLAPVEEQFFGPGTRLTVL.

This chain connects TRBV11-2 to TRBJ2-5; 8 nucleotides match TRBD1. Germline CDR1 is SGHAT and CDR2 is FQNNGV. This CDR3 spans 14 amino acids. Trimming took 3 bases from V and 6 from J; bases not matched to a gene: 6. The CDR3 DNA reads as TGTGCCAGCAGCTTTGGTCAGGGGGCGAAGACCCAGTACTTC. This codes for CASSFGQGAKTQYF.

The chain joins TRBV5-6 to TRBJ2-5, with 12 bases matching TRBD2. The ends lost 0 bases at V and 5 bases at J; junction bases unmatched: 8. Germline assignment: CDR1 SGHDT and CDR2 YYEEEE. The CDR3 sequence is 17 residues long. CDR3 DNA: TGTGCCAGCAGCTTGGGTTCTAGCGGGGGGGCCGGTGAGACCCAGTACTTC. Amino acid sequence: CASSLGSSGGAGETQYF.